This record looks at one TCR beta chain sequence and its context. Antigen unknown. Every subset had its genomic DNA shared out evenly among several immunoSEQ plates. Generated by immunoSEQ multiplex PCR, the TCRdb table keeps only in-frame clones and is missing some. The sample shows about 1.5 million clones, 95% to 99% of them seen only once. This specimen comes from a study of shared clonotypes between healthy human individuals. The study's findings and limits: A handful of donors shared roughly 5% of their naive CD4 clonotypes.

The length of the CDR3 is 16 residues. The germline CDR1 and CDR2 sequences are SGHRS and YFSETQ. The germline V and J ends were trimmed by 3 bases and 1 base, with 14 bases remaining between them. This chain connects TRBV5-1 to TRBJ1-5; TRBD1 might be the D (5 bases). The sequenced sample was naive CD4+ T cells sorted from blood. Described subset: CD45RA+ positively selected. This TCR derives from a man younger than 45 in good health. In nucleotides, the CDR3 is TGCGCCAGCAGCTCGTCAGGGATAGGAAGCAATCAGCCCCAGCATTTT. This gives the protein CASSSSGIGSNQPQHF.